Presented here are 15 T cell receptor beta chains from one specimen sequenced in a study of beta chain features in type 1 diabetes (dated by TCRdb to 2017 to 2018). The paper as a whole reports these results and caveats: A moderate but significant shortening of TCRB CDR3 length was observed in type 1 diabetes patients in all four CD4+ subsets.

These TCRs are of unknown antigen specificity. Libraries were built with the immunoSEQ multiplex PCR assay. The entire isolated RNA was reverse transcribed using the High Capacity cDNA Reverse Transcription Kit, and thus expressed TCRB transcripts were sequenced. The source is immuneACCESS, and TCRdb retained only in-frame sequences with V and J called. Part of the clones is not carried over; for the studies checked, unresolved V genes explain less than half of this, and the remainder is unexplained. Counted in this sample were some 240,000 clones; roughly 17% of them appeared once. Together, the top ten hold approximately 0.081% of the sample. Material for sequencing was naive CD4+ T cells from blood. Reading the label with the study, this specimen's cell subset or site is: true naive CD4+ T cells. Every receptor here comes from a man aged 25 to 40 with type 1 diabetes.

This clone was recorded a few times. The chain combines TRBV5-1 with TRBJ2-1, with 8 bases fitting TRBD1. The CDR3 covers 14 residues. Looked up from germline, CDR1 is SGHRS and CDR2 is YFSETQ. Germline trimming cut 5 bases from V and 5 bases from J; bases unmatched to any gene: 6. CDR3 in DNA: TGCGCCAGCAGGGACAGGGCCTCAAACAATGAGCAGTTCTTC. Its translation: CASRDRASNNEQFF.

V gene TRBV7-9 combines with J gene TRBJ2-7; 9 nucleotides line up with TRBD1. The CDR3 consists of 14 residues. The V gene end was trimmed by 4 bases and the J gene end by 4 bases; junction bases not matched to a gene: 5. Germline V CDR1 and CDR2: SEHNR, FQNEAQ (reference sequence). CDR3 sequence reads: CASSSGTGIYEQYF. The CDR3 nucleotides read TGTGCCAGCAGCTCCGGGACAGGGATTTACGAGCAGTACTTC.

The J gene is TRBJ1-1, the V gene TRBV25-1, with unresolved D. V lost 7 bases, J lost 3 bases, and 6 bases lay in between. This CDR3 has 11 residues. The germline gives CDR1 MGHDK, CDR2 SYGVNS. The CDR3 is CASIRYTEAFF. DNA for the CDR3: TGTGCCAGCATCAGATACACTGAAGCTTTCTTT.

This chain connects TRBV27 to TRBJ2-7; 11 bases fit TRBD2. The ends lost 2 bases at V and 6 bases at J; junction bases unmatched: 6. CDR1 is MNHEY and CDR2 is SMNVEV in the germline V gene (reference sequence). This CDR3 has 15 residues. The CDR3 region has the DNA TGTGCCAGCAGTTTACTTACTAGCGGGAGTGGCGAGCAGTACTTC. It encodes CASSLLTSGSGEQYF.

This clone was picked up a small number of times. This sequence joins TRBV29-1 and TRBJ2-5; D is ambiguous. CDR3 length: 12 residues. Trimming removed 7 bases at V and 2 bases at J, with 11 bases between. Germline-derived CDR1 and CDR2 are SQVTM and ANQGSEA. In DNA form, the CDR3 reads TGCAGCGCCTCAGAGGAACAAGAGACCCAGTACTTC. It codes for CSASEEQETQYF. Filled out from reference TRBV29-1 and TRBJ2-5, the complete variable domain reads SAVISQKPSRDICQRGTSLTIQCQVDSQVTMMFWYRQQPGQSLTLIATANQGSEATYESGFVIDKFPISRPNLTFSTLTVSNMSPEDSSIYLCSASEEQETQYFGPGTRLLVL.

The V gene is TRBV5-1, the J gene TRBJ1-1, with D possibly matching TRBD1 (5 bases). The germline V gene encodes CDR1 SGHRS and CDR2 YFSETQ. Trimming removed 1 base at V and 5 bases at J, with 15 bases between. The CDR3 consists of 15 residues. The CDR3 region is CASSLFVGGTTEAFF. As DNA, the CDR3 is TGCGCCAGCAGCTTGTTTGTCGGCGGGACTACTGAAGCTTTCTTT.

This clone has a handful of counts. The genes are TRBV7-9 and TRBJ1-1; D is ambiguous. V lost 2 bases and J lost 4, with 8 bases in between. Germline V gene sequence: CDR1 SEHNR, CDR2 FQNEAQ (reference sequence). This CDR3 spans 13 amino acids. The CDR3, as DNA: TGTGCCAGCAGCTTAATGATGGGCACTGAAGCTTTCTTT. Translation: CASSLMMGTEAFF.

This sequence joins TRBV20-1 and TRBJ2-5; no definite D call. V was shortened by 7 bases and J by 2 bases, with 8 bases between the two germline ends. Germline CDR1 reads DFQATT; CDR2 reads SNEGSKA (reference sequence). The CDR3 runs to 11 residues. CDR3 DNA: TGCAGTGAGCGTTGGCAAGAGACCCAGTACTTC. Encoded protein: CSERWQETQYF.

The genes are TRBV20-1 and TRBJ2-1; D is uncertain. This CDR3 comprises 10 residues. Germline V gene lookup returns CDR1 DFQATT and CDR2 SNEGSKA (reference sequence). V was pared by 6 bases and J by 4 bases, with 4 bases between. In DNA, the CDR3 is TGCAGTGCGATGTACAATGAGCAGTTCTTC. It yields the protein CSAMYNEQFF.

The chain links TRBV5-6 to TRBJ1-2, with D hard to call. The V and J ends lost 6 bases and 8 bases respectively, with 11 bases between them. CDR1 is SGHDT and CDR2 is YYEEEE in the germline V gene. This CDR3 is built from 11 residues. CDR3: CASKKGVGYTF. The CDR3 DNA sequence: TGTGCCAGCAAAAAGGGAGTCGGCTACACCTTC.

The sample holds a few counts of this clone. The chain employs TRBV20-1 and TRBJ2-2; D gene uncertain. Trimming pared 5 bases from V and 7 bases from J, leaving 8 bases between. The CDR3 has 11 residues. Looked up from germline, CDR1 is DFQATT and CDR2 is SNEGSKA (reference sequence). This CDR3 reads CSAGRIGELFF. CDR3 DNA: TGCAGTGCTGGAAGGATCGGGGAGCTGTTTTTT.

This clone was recorded a few times. The chain joins TRBV29-1 to TRBJ1-3, with no clear D. Germline loops: CDR1 SQVTM, CDR2 ANQGSEA. The CDR3 runs to 13 residues. V was pared by 5 bases and J by 0 bases, with 8 bases between. In DNA form, the CDR3 reads TGCAGCGTTTCCTTACTCTCTGGAAACACCATATATTTT. This sequence encodes CSVSLLSGNTIYF. Using reference TRBV29-1 and TRBJ1-3 for the parts outside the CDR3, the full variable domain is SAVISQKPSRDICQRGTSLTIQCQVDSQVTMMFWYRQQPGQSLTLIATANQGSEATYESGFVIDKFPISRPNLTFSTLTVSNMSPEDSSIYLCSVSLLSGNTIYFGEGSWLTVV.

The chain combines TRBV30 with TRBJ2-7, with a weak D call TRBD2 (5 bases). V was cut by 3 bases and J by 1 base, with 31 bases left in between. CDR3 length: 20 residues. CDR1 is GTSNPN, CDR2 SVGIG, per germline (reference sequence). The CDR3 protein is CAWRESSGLKNAMWSYEQYF. The CDR3 nucleotides are TGTGCCTGGAGAGAATCCTCAGGACTGAAAAACGCCATGTGGTCCTACGAGCAGTACTTC.

This chain joins TRBV7-2 and TRBJ2-7, with a weak D call TRBD1 (6 bases). Germline V gives CDR1 SGHTA, CDR2 FQGNSA. V shed 1 base and J shed 5 bases, with 15 bases lying between them. This CDR3 region has 15 residues. The CDR3 DNA reads TGTGCCAGCAGCTTAGGTTACAGGGATGGCCACGAGCAGTACTTC. It translates to CASSLGYRDGHEQYF.

V and J are TRBV28 and TRBJ2-7; 7 nucleotides align to TRBD1. The CDR3 extends over 14 amino acids. The V gene's germline CDR1 is MDHEN and CDR2 SYDVKM. The J segment lost 2 bases and the V segment lost 6 bases, leaving 7 bases of the junction unmatched. The CDR3 bases are TGTGCCAGCAGACTCAGGGGGTTAACCTACGAGCAGTACTTC. It encodes CASRLRGLTYEQYF.